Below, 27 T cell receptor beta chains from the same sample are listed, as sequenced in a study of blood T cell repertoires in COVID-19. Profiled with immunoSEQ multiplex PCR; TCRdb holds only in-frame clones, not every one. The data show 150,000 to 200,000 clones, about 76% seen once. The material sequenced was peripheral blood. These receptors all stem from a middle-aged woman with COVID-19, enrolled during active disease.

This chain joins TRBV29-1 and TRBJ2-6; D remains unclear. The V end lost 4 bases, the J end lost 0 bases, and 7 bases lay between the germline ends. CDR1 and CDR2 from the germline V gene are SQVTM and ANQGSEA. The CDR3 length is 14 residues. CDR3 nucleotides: TGCAGCGTTGTACCAGTCTCTGGGGCCAACGTCCTGACTTTC. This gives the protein CSVVPVSGANVLTF.

CDR3: CASSLQGYGYTF. CDR3 in DNA: TGCGCCAGCAGCTTACAGGGCTATGGCTACACCTTC. This chain joins TRBV5-1 and TRBJ1-2; weak D call: TRBD1 (6 bases). Looked up from germline, CDR1 is SGHRS and CDR2 is YFSETQ. This CDR3 region has 12 residues. V shed 2 bases and J shed 4 bases, with 6 bases lying between them.

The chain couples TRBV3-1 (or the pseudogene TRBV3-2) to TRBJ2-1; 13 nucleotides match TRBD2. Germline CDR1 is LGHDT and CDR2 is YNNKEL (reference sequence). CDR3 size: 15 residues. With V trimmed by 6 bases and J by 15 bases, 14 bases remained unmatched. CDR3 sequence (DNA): TGTGCCAGCAGTTTTACTAGCGGGAGGGCCAAGGGTCTGTTCTTC. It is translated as CASSFTSGRAKGLFF.

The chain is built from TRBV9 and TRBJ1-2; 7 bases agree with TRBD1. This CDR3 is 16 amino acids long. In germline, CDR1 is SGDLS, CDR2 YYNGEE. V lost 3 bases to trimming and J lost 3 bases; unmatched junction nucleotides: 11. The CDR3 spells CASSAPPGQSHYGYTF. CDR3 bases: TGTGCCAGCAGCGCCCCCCCGGGACAGAGCCACTATGGCTACACCTTC.

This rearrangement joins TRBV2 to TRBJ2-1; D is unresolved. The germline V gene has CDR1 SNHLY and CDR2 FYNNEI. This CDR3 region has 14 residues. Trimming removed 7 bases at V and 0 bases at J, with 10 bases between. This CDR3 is CASTDLISYNEQFF. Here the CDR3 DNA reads TGTGCCAGCACTGACTTAATCTCCTACAATGAGCAGTTCTTC.

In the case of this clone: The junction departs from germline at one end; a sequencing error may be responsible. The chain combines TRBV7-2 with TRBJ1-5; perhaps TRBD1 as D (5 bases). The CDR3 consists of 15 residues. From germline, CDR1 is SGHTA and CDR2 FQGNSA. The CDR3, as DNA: TGTGCCAGCAGCTTAGTTCAGGGTATAAATCCGCCCCAGCATTTT. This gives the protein CASSLVQGINPPQHF.

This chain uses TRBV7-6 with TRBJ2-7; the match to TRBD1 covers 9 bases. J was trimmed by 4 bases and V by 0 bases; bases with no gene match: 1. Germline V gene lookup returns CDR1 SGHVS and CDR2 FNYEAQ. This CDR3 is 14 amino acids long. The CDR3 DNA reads TGTGCCAGCAGCTTAGCGGGACAGGGTTACGAGCAGTACTTC. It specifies CASSLAGQGYEQYF. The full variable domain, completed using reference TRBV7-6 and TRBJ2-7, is GAGVSQSPRYKVTKRGQDVALRCDPISGHVSLYWYRQALGQGPEFLTYFNYEAQQDKSGLPNDRFSAERPEGSISTLTIQRTEQRDSAMYRCASSLAGQGYEQYFGPGTRLTVT.

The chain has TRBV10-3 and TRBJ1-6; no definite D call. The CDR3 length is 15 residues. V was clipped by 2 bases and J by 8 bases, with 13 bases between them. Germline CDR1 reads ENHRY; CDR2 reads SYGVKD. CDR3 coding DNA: TGTGCCATCAGTGAGCGGAGAGAGGGCGATTCACCCCTCCACTTT. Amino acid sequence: CAISERREGDSPLHF.

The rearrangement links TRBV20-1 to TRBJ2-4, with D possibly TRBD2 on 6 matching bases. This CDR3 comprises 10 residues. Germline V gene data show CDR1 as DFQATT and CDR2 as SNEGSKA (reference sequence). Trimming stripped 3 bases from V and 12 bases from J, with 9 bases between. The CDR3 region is CSASRENQYF. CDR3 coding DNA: TGCAGTGCTAGCCGGGAGAATCAGTACTTC.

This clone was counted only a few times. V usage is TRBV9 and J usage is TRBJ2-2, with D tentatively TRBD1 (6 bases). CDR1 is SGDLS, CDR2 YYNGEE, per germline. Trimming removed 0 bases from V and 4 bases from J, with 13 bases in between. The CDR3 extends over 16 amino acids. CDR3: CASSVAARGGTGELFF. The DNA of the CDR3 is TGTGCCAGCAGCGTAGCTGCCAGGGGTGGCACCGGGGAGCTGTTTTTT.

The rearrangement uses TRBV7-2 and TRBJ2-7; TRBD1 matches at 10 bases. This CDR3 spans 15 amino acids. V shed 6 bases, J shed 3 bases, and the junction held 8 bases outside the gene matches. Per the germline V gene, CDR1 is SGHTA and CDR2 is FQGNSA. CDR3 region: CASRSGQGLFYEQYF. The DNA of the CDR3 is TGTGCCAGCAGGTCGGGACAGGGGCTCTTCTACGAGCAGTACTTC.

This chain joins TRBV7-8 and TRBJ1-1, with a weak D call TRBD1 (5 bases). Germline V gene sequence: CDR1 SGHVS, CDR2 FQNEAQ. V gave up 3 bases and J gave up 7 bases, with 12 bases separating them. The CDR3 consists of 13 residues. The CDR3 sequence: CASSFPGGYEAFF. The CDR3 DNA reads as TGTGCCAGCAGCTTCCCCGGGGGGTATGAAGCTTTCTTT.

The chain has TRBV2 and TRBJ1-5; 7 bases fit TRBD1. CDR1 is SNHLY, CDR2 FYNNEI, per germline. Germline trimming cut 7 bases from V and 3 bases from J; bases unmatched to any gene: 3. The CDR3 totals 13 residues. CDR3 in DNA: TGTGCCAGCAAAGACAGGGACAATCAGCCCCAGCATTTT. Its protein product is CASKDRDNQPQHF.

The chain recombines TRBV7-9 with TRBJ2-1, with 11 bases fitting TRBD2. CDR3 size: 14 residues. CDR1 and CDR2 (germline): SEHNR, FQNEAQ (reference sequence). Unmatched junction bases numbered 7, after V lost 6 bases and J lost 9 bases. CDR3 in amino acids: CASSPTSGNSEQFF. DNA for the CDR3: TGTGCCAGCAGTCCGACTAGCGGGAATAGTGAGCAGTTCTTC.

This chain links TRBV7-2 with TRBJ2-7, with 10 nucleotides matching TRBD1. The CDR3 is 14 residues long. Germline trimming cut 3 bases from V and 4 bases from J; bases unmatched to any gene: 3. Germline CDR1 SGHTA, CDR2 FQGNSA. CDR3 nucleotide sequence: TGTGCCAGCAGCTTGATGGGACAGGGGTACGAGCAGTACTTC. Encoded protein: CASSLMGQGYEQYF.

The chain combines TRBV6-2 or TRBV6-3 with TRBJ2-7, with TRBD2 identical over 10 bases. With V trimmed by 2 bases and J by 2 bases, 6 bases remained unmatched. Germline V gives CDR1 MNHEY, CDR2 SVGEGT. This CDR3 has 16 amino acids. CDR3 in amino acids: CASSYGSGRTTYEQYF. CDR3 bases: TGTGCCAGCAGTTACGGTAGCGGGAGGACCACCTACGAGCAGTACTTC.

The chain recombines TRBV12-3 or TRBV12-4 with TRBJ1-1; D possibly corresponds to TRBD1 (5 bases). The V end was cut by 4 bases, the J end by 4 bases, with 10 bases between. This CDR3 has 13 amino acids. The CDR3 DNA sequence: TGTGCCAGCAGTTCAGGGCCGGGCACTGAAGCTTTCTTT. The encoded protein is CASSSGPGTEAFF.

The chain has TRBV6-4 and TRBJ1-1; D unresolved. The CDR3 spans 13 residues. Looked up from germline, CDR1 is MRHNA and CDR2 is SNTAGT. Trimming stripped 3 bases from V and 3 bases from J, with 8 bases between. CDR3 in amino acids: CASSELADTEAFF. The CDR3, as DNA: TGTGCCAGCAGTGAATTGGCAGACACTGAAGCTTTCTTT.

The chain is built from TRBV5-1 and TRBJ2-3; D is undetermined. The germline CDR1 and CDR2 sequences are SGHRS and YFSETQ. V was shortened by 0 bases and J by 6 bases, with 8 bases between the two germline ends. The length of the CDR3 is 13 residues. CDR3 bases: TGCGCCAGCAGCTTGGGTTCTTCGGATACGCAGTATTTT. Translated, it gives CASSLGSSDTQYF.

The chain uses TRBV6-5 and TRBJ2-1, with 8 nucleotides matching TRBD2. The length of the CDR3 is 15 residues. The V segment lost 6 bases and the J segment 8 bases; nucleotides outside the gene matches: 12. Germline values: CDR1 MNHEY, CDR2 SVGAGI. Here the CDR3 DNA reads TGTGCCAGCAGCTCCGGGACTAGTTGGTTCGATGAGCAGTTCTTC. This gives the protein CASSSGTSWFDEQFF.

The DNA for the CDR3 is TGTGCCATCAGTGAGCGGTTGAACACTGAAGCTTTCTTT. Protein product: CAISERLNTEAFF. V usage is TRBV10-3 and J usage is TRBJ1-1, with D uncertain. The CDR3 is 13 residues long. Trimming took 2 bases from V and 0 from J, leaving 4 bases between them. Germline CDR1 reads ENHRY; CDR2 reads SYGVKD.

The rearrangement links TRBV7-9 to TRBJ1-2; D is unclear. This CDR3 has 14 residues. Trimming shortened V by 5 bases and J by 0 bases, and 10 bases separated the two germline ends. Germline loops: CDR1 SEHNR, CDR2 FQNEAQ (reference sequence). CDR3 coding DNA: TGTGCCAGCAGCCTAGACATATCTAACTATGGCTACACCTTC. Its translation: CASSLDISNYGYTF. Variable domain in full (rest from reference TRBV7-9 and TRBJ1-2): DTGVSQNPRHKITKRGQNVTFRCDPISEHNRLYWYRQTLGQGPEFLTYFQNEAQLEKSRLLSDRFSAERPKGSFSTLEIQRTEQGDSAMYLCASSLDISNYGYTFGSGTRLTVV.

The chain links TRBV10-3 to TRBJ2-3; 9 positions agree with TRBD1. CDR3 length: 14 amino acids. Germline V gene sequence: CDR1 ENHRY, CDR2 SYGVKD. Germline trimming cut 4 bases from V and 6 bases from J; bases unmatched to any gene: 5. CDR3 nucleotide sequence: TGTGCCATCAGTGTGGACAGGGGAAGGGATACGCAGTATTTT. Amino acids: CAISVDRGRDTQYF.

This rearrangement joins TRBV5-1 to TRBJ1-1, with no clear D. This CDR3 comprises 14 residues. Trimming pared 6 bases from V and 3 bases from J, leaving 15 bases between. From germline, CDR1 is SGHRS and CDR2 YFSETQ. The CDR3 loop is CASNLTPGDTEAFF. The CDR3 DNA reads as TGCGCCAGCAACCTGACGCCGGGAGACACTGAAGCTTTCTTT. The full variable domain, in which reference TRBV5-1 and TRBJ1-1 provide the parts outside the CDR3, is KAGVTQTPRYLIKTRGQQVTLSCSPISGHRSVSWYQQTPGQGLQFLFEYFSETQRNKGNFPGRFSGRQFSNSRSEMNVSTLELGDSALYLCASNLTPGDTEAFFGQGTRLTVV.

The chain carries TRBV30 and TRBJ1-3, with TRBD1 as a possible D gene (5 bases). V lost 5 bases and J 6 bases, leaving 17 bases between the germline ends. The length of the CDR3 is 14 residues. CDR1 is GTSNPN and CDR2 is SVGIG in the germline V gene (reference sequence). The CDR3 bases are TGTGCCTGGTCCGGGGGGACCCGGCAAAACACCATATATTTT. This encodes CAWSGGTRQNTIYF.

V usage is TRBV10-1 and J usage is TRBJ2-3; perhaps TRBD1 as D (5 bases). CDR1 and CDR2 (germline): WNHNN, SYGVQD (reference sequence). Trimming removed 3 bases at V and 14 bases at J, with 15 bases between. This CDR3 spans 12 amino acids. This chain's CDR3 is CASSDGVSRGYF. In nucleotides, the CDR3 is TGCGCCAGCAGTGACGGTGTTTCAAGGGGGTATTTT.

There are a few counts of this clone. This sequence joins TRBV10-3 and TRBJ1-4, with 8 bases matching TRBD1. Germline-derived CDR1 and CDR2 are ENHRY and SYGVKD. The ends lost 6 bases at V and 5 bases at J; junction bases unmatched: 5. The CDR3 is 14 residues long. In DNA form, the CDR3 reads TGTGCCATCAGCCTGACAGGGGCCAATGAAAAACTGTTTTTT. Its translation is CAISLTGANEKLFF.